This entry describes one T cell receptor (beta chain). Its specificity is unknown. The CDR3 end shows no conserved phenylalanine or tryptophan, and so a read error is likely. Amplified TCR beta CDR3 regions were obtained using RNA transcripts as template. HTBI primers served in a first-round RT-PCR, which a second-round multiplex PCR followed. TCRdb used MiXCR to reprocess the multiplex PCR reads, holding one entry per CDR3 protein. Of about 700,000 distinct CDR3 sequences detected, 40% appear once; the ten largest clones hold approximately 43%. The CDR3 totals 13 residues. Deletions cut 3 bases from V and 3 bases from J, with 11 bases between. CDR1 SQVTM and CDR2 ANQGSEA come from the germline V gene. Under 3 months in duration, the ophthalmopathy in affected donors had moderate-to-severe activity, CAS ≥3 and NOSPECS ≥4. Certain patients, namely those with other autoimmune diseases, uncontrolled infections, pregnancy or lactation, were excluded. The diagnosis combined clinical symptoms, thyroxine, TRAb, thyroid ultrasound and orbital computed tomography scans.

These data come from a study of Graves' ophthalmopathy and Graves' hyperthyroidism. Study-level results: Most expanded clonotypes in thyroid above 0.001 frequency also showed up in blood.

This chain links TRBV29-1 with TRBJ1-2, with a weak D call TRBD1 (6 bases). The sequenced material came from peripheral blood. This TCR was recovered from an adult man with Graves' ophthalmopathy. DNA of the CDR3: TGCAGCGTTGAGATACAGGGACACTATGGCTACACCTCC. It specifies CSVEIQGHYGYTS.